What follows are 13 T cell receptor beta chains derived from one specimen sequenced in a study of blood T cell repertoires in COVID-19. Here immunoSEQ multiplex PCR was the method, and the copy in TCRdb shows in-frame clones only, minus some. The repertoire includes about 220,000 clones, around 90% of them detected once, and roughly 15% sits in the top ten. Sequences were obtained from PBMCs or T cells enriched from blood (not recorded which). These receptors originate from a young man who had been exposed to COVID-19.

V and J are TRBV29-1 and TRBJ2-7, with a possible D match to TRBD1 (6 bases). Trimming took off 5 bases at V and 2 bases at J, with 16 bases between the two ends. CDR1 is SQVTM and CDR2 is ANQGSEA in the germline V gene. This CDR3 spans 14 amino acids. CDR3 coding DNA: TGCAGCGTTTTTAGGGGGTCGCCCCCCTACGAGCAGTACTTC. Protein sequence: CSVFRGSPPYEQYF.

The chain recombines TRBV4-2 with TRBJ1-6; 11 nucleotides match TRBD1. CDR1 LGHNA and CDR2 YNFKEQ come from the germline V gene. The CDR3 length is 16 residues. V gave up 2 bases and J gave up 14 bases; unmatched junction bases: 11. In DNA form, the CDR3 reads TGTGCCAGCAGCCAACTGATGGGACAGGGGGATGAGGCCCTCCACTTT. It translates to CASSQLMGQGDEALHF.

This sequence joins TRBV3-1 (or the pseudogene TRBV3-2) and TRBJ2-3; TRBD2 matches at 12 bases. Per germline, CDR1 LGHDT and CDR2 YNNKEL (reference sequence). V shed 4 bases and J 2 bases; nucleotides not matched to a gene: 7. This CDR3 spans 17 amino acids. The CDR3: CASSRRTSGVVTDTQYF. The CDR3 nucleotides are TGTGCCAGCAGCCGCCGGACTAGCGGGGTTGTCACAGATACGCAGTATTTT.

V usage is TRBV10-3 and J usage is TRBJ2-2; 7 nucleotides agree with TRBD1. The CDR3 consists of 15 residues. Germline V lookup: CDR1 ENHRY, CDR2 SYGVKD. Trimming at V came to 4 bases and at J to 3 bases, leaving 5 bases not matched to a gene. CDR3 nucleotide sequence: TGTGCCATCAGTGTGACAGGGCCCGACACCGGGGAGCTGTTTTTT. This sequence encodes CAISVTGPDTGELFF.

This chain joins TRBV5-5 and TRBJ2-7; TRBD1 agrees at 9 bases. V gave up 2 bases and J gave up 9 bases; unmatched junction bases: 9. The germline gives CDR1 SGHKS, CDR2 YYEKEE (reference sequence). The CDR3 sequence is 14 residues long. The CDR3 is CASSFGTGTRGQYF. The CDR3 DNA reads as TGTGCCAGCAGCTTTGGGACAGGGACACGTGGGCAGTACTTC.

The CDR3 sequence: CASSSRQGATTEAFF. CDR3 bases: TGTGCCAGCAGCTCCCGACAGGGGGCCACCACTGAAGCTTTCTTT. The rearrangement uses TRBV7-6 and TRBJ1-1, with 10 bases aligning to TRBD1. Losses at the gene ends were 4 bases for V and 4 bases for J; bases not matched to a gene: 6. The CDR3 sequence is 15 residues long. In germline, CDR1 is SGHVS, CDR2 FNYEAQ.

CDR3 sequence: CASSQSVGAEMQFF. CDR3 DNA: TGCGCCAGCAGCCAATCGGTGGGGGCCGAGATGCAGTTCTTC. The rearrangement links TRBV4-1 to TRBJ2-1, with D maybe TRBD1 (6 bases). The V end was cut by 2 bases, the J end by 12 bases, with 17 bases between. Germline CDR1 MGHRA, CDR2 YSYEKL. This CDR3 comprises 14 residues.

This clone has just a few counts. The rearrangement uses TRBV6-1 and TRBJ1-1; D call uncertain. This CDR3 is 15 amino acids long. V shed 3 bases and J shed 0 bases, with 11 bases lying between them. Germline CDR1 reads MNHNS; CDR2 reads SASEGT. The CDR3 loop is CASSDFSRLNTEAFF. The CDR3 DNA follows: TGTGCCAGCAGTGATTTTTCCAGGTTGAACACTGAAGCTTTCTTT.

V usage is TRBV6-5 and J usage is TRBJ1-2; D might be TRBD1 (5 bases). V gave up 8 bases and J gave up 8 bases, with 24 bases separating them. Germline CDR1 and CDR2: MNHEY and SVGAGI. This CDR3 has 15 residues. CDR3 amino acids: CASGPNGGSHPGYTF. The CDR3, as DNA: TGTGCCAGCGGGCCCAACGGGGGATCTCACCCAGGCTACACCTTC.

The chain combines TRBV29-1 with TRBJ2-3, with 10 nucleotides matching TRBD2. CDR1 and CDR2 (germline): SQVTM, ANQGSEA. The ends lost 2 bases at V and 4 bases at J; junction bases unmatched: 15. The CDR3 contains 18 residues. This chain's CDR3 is CSVETGRLAGVSADTQYF. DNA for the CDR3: TGCAGCGTTGAAACGGGTCGGCTAGCGGGGGTTTCAGCAGATACGCAGTATTTT.

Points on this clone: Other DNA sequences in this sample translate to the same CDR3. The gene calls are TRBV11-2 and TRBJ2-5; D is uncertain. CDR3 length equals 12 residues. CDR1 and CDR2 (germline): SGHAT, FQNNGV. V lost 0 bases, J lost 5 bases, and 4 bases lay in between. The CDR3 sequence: CASSLDRETQYF. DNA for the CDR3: TGTGCCAGCAGCTTAGACAGGGAGACCCAGTACTTC.

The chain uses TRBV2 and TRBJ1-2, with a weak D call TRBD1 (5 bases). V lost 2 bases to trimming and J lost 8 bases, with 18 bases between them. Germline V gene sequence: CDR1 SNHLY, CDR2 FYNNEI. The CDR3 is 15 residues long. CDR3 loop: CASSEISQGGNGYTF. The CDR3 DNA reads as TGTGCCAGCAGTGAAATCAGTCAGGGAGGTAACGGCTACACCTTC.

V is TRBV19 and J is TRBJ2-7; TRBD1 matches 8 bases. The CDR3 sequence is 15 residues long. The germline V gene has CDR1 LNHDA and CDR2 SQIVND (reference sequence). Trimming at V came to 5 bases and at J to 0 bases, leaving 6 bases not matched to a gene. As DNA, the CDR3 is TGTGCCAGTAGTTTCGGACAGGGTTCCTCCTACGAGCAGTACTTC. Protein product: CASSFGQGSSYEQYF.